Each of the 4 T cell receptor beta chains below was sequenced from the same sample in a study of shared clonotypes between healthy human individuals. Method: immunoSEQ multiplex PCR; TCRdb's copy keeps in-frame clones and lacks some. Among 600,000 to 750,000 clones listed, about three quarters were seen once. Sequenced sample: memory CD4+ T cells sorted from blood. Noted subset: CD45RA-negative fraction. Receptors originate from a woman in her 30s in good health.

The chain is built from TRBV6-1 and TRBJ2-7; TRBD1 is a possible D gene (5 bases). The germline CDR1 and CDR2 sequences are MNHNS and SASEGT. Trimming cost V 0 bases and J 6 bases, with 12 bases left between them. CDR3 length: 14 amino acids. DNA of the CDR3: TGTGCCAGCAGTGAAGCGCAAGGGGTCGGCGAGCAGTACTTC. Encoded protein: CASSEAQGVGEQYF.

V and J are TRBV28 and TRBJ2-2; 12 nucleotides agree with TRBD2. Germline CDR1 is MDHEN and CDR2 is SYDVKM. The CDR3 is 15 residues long. V was clipped by 10 bases and J by 7 bases; unmatched bases: 10. The CDR3 bases are TGTGCCACCCTCTCTAGCGGGAGGGCCCTCGGGGAGCTGTTTTTT. Translation gives CATLSSGRALGELFF.

This chain connects TRBV6-5 to TRBJ2-5; D gene ambiguous. Germline CDR1 reads MNHEY; CDR2 reads SVGAGI. This CDR3 comprises 13 residues. Trimming cost V 5 bases and J 4 bases, with 11 bases left between them. The CDR3 sequence: CASSPRHLETQYF. The CDR3, as DNA: TGTGCCAGCAGTCCACGACACCTAGAGACCCAGTACTTC.

This chain joins TRBV5-1 and TRBJ2-2; 7 bases are shared with TRBD1. Germline CDR1 SGHRS, CDR2 YFSETQ. Losses at the gene ends were 1 base for V and 0 bases for J; bases not matched to a gene: 3. The CDR3 runs to 16 residues. CDR3 sequence (DNA): TGCGCCAGCAGCTTGTCGGGACAGACGAACACCGGGGAGCTGTTTTTT. It translates to CASSLSGQTNTGELFF.